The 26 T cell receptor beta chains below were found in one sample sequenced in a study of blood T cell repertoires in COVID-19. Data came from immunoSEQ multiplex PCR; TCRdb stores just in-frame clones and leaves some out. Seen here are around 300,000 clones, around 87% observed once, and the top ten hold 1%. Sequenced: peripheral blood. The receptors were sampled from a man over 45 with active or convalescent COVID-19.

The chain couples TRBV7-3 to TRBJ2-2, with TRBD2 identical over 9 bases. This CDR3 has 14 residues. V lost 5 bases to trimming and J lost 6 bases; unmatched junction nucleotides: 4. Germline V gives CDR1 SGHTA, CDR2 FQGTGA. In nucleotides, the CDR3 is TGTGCCAGCAGCCCGGGACTAGCCTCCGGGGAGCTGTTTTTT. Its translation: CASSPGLASGELFF.

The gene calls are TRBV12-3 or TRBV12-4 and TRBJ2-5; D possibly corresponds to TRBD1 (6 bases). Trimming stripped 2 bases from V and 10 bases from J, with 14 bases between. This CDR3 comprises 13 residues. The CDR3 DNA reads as TGTGCCAGCAGTTTATTAACAGGGTCCGGCCAGTACTTC. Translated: CASSLLTGSGQYF.

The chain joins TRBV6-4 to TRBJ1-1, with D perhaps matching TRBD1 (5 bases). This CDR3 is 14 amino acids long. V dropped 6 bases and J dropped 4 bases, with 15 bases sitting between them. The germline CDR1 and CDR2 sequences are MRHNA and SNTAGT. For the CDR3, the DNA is TGTGCCAGCAGGATGGAGGGGATCGCCACTGAAGCTTTCTTT. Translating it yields CASRMEGIATEAFF.

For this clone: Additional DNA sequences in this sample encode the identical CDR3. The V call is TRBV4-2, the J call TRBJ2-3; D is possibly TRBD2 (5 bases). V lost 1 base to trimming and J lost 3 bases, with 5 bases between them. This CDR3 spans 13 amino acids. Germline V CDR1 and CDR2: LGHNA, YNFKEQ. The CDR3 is CASSQAGTDTQYF. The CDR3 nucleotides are TGTGCCAGCAGCCAAGCGGGGACAGATACGCAGTATTTT.

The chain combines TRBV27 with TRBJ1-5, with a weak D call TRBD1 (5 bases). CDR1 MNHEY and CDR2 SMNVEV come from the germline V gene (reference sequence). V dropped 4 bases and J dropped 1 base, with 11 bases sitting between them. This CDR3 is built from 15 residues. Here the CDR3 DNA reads TGTGCCAGCAGTTCTTGGGGGAGGAGCAATCAGCCCCAGCATTTT. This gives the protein CASSSWGRSNQPQHF.

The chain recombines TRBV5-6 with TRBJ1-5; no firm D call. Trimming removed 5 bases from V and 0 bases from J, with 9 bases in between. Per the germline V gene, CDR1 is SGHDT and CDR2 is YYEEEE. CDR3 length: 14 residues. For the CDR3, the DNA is TGTGCCAGCAGAGGGAGCGGTAGCAATCAGCCCCAGCATTTT. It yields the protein CASRGSGSNQPQHF.

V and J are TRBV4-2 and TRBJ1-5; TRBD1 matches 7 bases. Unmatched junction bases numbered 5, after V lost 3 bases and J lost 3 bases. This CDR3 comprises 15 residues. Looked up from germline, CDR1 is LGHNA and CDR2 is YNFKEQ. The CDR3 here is CASSQGDSNNQPQHF. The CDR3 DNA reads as TGTGCCAGCAGCCAGGGGGACAGTAACAATCAGCCCCAGCATTTT.

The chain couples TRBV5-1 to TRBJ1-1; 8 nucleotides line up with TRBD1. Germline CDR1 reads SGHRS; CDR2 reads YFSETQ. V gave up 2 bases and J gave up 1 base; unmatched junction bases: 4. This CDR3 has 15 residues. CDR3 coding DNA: TGCGCCAGCAGCTTTTATGGGACAGGGAACACTGAAGCTTTCTTT. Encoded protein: CASSFYGTGNTEAFF. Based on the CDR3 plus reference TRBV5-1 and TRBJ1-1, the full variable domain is KAGVTQTPRYLIKTRGQQVTLSCSPISGHRSVSWYQQTPGQGLQFLFEYFSETQRNKGNFPGRFSGRQFSNSRSEMNVSTLELGDSALYLCASSFYGTGNTEAFFGQGTRLTVV.

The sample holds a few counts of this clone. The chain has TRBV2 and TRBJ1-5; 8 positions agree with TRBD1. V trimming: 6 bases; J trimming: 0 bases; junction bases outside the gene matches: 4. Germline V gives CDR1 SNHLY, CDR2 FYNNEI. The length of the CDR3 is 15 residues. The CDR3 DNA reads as TGTGCCAGCAGCGCACAGGGGGTTAGCAATCAGCCCCAGCATTTT. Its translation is CASSAQGVSNQPQHF.

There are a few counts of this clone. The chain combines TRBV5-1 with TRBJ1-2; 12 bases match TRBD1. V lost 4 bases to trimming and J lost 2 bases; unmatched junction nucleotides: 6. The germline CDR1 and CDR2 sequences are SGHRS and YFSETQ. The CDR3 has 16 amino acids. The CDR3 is CASSRGTGGSNYGYTF. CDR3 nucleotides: TGCGCCAGCAGCAGGGGGACAGGGGGCTCGAACTATGGCTACACCTTC.

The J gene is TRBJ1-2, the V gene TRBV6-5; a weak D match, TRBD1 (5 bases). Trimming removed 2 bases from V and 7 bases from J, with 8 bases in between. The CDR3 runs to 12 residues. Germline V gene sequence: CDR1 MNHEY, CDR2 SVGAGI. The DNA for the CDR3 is TGTGCCAGCAGTTACGGGGGGTCTGGCTACACCTTC. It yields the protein CASSYGGSGYTF.

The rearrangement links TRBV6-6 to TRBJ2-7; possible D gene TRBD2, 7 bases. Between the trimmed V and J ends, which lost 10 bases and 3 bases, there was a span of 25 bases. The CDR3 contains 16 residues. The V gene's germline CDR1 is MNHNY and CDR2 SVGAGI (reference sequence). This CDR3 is CATESGGPSYFYEQYF. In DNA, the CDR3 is TGTGCCACTGAGTCGGGGGGCCCCTCATATTTCTACGAGCAGTACTTC.

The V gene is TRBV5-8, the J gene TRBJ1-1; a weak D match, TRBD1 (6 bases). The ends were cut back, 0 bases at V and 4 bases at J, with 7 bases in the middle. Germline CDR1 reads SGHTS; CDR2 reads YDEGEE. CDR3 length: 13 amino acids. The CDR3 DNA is TGTGCCAGCAGCTTGGGAGGGGGCACTGAAGCTTTCTTT. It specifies CASSLGGGTEAFF.

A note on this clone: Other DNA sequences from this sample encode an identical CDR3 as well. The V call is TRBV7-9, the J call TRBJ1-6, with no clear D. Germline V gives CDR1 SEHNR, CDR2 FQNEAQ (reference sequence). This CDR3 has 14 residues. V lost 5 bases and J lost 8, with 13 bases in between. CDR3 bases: TGTGCCAGCAGCCGTACGGGTGATGATTCACCCCTCCACTTT. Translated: CASSRTGDDSPLHF.

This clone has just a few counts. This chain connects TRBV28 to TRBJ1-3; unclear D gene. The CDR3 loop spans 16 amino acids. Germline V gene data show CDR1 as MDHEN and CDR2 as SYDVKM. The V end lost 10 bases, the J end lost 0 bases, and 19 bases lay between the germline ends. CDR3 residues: CATLASEGHSGNTIYF. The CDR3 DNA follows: TGTGCCACTCTCGCCTCTGAGGGCCACTCTGGAAACACCATATATTTT.

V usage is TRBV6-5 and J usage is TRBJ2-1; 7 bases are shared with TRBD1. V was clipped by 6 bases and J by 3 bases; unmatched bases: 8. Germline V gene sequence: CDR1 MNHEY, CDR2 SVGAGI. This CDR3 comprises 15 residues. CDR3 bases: TGTGCCAGCAGCATACAACGGGACAGCTACAATGAGCAGTTCTTC. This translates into CASSIQRDSYNEQFF.

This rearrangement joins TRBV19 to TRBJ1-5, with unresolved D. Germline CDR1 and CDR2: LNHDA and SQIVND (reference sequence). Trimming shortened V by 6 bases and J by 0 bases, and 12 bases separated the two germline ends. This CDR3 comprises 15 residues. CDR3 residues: CASSFPGVSNQPQHF. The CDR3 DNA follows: TGTGCCAGTAGCTTTCCCGGAGTTAGCAATCAGCCCCAGCATTTT. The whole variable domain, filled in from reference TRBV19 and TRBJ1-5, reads DGGITQSPKYLFRKEGQNVTLSCEQNLNHDAMYWYRQDPGQGLRLIYYSQIVNDFQKGDIAEGYSVSREKKESFPLTVTSAQKNPTAFYLCASSFPGVSNQPQHFGDGTRLSIL.

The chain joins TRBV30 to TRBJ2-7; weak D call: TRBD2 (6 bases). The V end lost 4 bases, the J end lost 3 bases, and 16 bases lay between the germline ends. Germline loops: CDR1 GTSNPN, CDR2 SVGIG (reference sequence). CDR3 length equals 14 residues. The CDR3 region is CAWNRGRKFYEQYF. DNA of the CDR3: TGTGCCTGGAATCGGGGGAGGAAGTTCTACGAGCAGTACTTC.

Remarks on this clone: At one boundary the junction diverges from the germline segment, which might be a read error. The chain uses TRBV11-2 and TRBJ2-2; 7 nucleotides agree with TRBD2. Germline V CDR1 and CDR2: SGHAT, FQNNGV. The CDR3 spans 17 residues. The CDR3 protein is CASSLEANGGGTGELFF. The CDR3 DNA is TGTGCCAGCAGCCTAGAAGCGAATGGGGGGGGGACCGGGGAGCTGTTTTTT. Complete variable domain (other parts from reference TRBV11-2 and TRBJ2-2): EAGVAQSPRYKIIEKRQSVAFWCNPISGHATLYWYQQILGQGPKLLIQFQNNGVVDDSQLPKDRFSAERLKGVDSTLKIQPAKLEDSAVYLCASSLEANGGGTGELFFGEGSRLTVL.

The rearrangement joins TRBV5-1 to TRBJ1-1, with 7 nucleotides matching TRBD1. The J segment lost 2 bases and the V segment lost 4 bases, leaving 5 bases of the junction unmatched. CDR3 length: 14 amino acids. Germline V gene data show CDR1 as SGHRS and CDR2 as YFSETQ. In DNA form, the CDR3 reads TGCGCCAGCAGCCCGGACAGGTCCAACACTGAAGCTTTCTTT. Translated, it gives CASSPDRSNTEAFF.

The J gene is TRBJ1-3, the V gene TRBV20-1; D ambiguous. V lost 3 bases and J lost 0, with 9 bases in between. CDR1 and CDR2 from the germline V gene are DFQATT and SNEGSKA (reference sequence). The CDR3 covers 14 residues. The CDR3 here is CSASQATSGNTIYF. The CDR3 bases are TGCAGTGCTAGTCAAGCTACCTCTGGAAACACCATATATTTT.

The CDR3 loop reads CASSSSGLAPRTDTQYF. As DNA, the CDR3 is TGTGCCAGCAGTTCATCGGGACTAGCCCCTCGCACAGATACGCAGTATTTT. The chain links TRBV28 to TRBJ2-3, with 9 bases lining up with TRBD2. The CDR3 is made up of 17 amino acids. The V and J ends lost 4 bases and 1 base, in that order; junction bases with no gene match: 9. Germline CDR1 MDHEN, CDR2 SYDVKM.

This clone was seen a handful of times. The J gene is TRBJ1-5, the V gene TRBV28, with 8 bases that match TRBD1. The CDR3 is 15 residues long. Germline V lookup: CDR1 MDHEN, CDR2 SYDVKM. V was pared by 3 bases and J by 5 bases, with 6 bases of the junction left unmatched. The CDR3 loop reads CASSFIQGAYQPQHF. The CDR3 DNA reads TGTGCCAGCAGTTTCATCCAGGGGGCATATCAGCCCCAGCATTTT.

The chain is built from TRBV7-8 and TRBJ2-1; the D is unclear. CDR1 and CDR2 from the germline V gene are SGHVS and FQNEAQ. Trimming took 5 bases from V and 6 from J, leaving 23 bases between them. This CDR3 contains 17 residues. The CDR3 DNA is TGTGCCAGCAGCCCCCACCTTTGGGCGCAGGTGAGCAATGAGCAGTTCTTC. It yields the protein CASSPHLWAQVSNEQFF.

The CDR3 DNA reads TGTGCCAGCAGCCGGGACAGGGGGCGCGGGGGGTCACCCCTCCACTTT. This codes for CASSRDRGRGGSPLHF. V gene TRBV9 combines with J gene TRBJ1-6; 12 nucleotides agree with TRBD1. The germline CDR1 and CDR2 sequences are SGDLS and YYNGEE. The length of the CDR3 is 16 residues. Trimming took 4 bases from V and 10 from J; bases not matched to a gene: 9.

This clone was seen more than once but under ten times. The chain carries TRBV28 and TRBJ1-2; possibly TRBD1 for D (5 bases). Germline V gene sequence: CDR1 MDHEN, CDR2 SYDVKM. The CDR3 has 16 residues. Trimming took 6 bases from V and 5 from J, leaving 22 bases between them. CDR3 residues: CASRGKGASDEYGYTF. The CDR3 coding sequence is TGTGCCAGCAGGGGAAAAGGGGCCTCAGACGAATATGGCTACACCTTC.